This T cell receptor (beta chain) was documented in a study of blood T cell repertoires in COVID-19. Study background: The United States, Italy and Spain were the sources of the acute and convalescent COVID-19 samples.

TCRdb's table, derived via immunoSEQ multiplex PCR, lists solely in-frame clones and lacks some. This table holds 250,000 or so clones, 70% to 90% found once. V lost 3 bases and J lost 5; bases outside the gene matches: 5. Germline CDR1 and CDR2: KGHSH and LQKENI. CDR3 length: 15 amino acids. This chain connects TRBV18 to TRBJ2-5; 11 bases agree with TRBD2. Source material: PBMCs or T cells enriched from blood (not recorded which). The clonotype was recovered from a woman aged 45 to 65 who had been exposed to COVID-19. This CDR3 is CASSPLTSGGETQYF. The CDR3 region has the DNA TGTGCCAGCTCACCTCTCACTAGCGGGGGTGAGACCCAGTACTTC.